The entry below gives a single TCR beta chain sequence along with its context. The target of this receptor is not known. No per-base quality is available; no much larger clone lies one base away. The immunoSEQ Assay, a bias-controlled multiplex PCR, was used to amplify TCRbeta CDR3 regions from genomic DNA. From the authors' description of their analysis: Within the assay, amplification of reference gene primers was used to estimate how many nucleated cells each sample contained. To quantify the absolute abundance of each unique TCRbeta CDR3 rearrangement, sequence reads were collapsed and filtered. For each sample, productive Simpson clonality was calculated by taking the square root of Simpson's diversity index across productive rearrangements. TCRdb took over this immuneACCESS table, retaining in-frame rearrangements with V and J assigned. Such tables are incomplete; in checked studies, under half of the missing clones stem from an unresolved V gene, and the remainder is unexplained. V, J and clone size derive from that table, while D and trimming were established from the DNA sequence. In this sample the table shows some 130,000 clones, around 89% of which occur a single time. 2.5% to 3.5% of the sample rests with the top ten.

The collaborating institutions used their own protocols to collect whole blood in K2EDTA tubes. For TCRbeta analysis, collaborator samples were shipped as frozen whole blood, as isolated PBMCs, or as DNA extracted from either sample type. Per the germline V gene, MNHEY is the CDR1 and SVGEGT is the CDR2. The CDR3 has 15 amino acids, counting the end cysteine and phenylalanine. Just the 45-base CDR3 DNA is kept, in frame starting at base 1. At the junction V is shortened by 2 bases and J by 3 bases; bases outside the gene matches: 6. The sample is drawn from a study of blood T cell repertoires in COVID-19 (TCRdb year 2020). Describing the broader study: The collaborator samples originated in the United States, Italy and Spain and spanned the acute and convalescent phases of COVID-19. HLA class I and class II types, where available, came from metadata supplied by the sample provider rather than from assay-based typing. The repertoires were released in a freely available public database meant as a resource for research on the immune response to SARS-CoV-2. The sample metadata nearly always contained a de-identified subject ID, COVID-19 status, age in years and sex. The dataset comprised deeply sampled blood TCRbeta repertoires from subjects exposed to, actively infected with, or recovered from COVID-19. Samples came from the ongoing ImmuneRACE study (first 160 participants) plus 1,254 subjects from 6 global collaborators. The material from the prospective study consisted of cDNA or gDNA derived from T cells, B-cell-depleted T cells, or PBMCs. Broader findings and caveats from the paper: The quantity of clinical and demographic metadata differed by source and by participant and was supplied without curation.

The chain couples TRBV6-2 or TRBV6-3 to TRBJ2-7; 8 bases in between match TRBD1. The TCR originated in a man between 60 and 75 years old with active or convalescent COVID-19. The sequenced sample was peripheral blood. The CDR3 here reads CASSYRTGRYYEQYF. The DNA sequence is TGTGCCAGCAGTTACCGGACAGGGAGATACTACGAGCAGTACTTC.